This T cell receptor (beta chain) was profiled in a study of graft-versus-host responses after intestinal transplantation. Study-wide context: Each recipient received anti-thymocyte globulin induction, then tacrolimus and steroids for 2 to 4 years.

Study outcomes and limitations: Some GvH clones were seen earlier in gut or blood, suggesting intestinal origin.

This CDR3 contains 14 residues. V was trimmed by 2 bases and J by 4 bases, leaving 12 bases between them. Germline lookup yields CDR1 SGHRS and CDR2 YFSETQ. The protocol was immunoSEQ multiplex PCR, while the TCRdb copy is restricted to in-frame clones and leaves out a portion. In the table there are about 120,000 clones, approximately 92% of which are singletons. As to this clone: Its antigen is currently unknown.

This TCR derives from a human donor who received an intestinal transplant. The rearrangement links TRBV5-1 to TRBJ1-2; no reliable D call. This specimen consisted of unstimulated CD4+ T cells sorted from spleen or lymph node cells, obtained before intestinal transplant. CDR3: CASSFDTPGYGYTF. The CDR3 bases are TGCGCCAGCAGCTTCGATACCCCGGGCTATGGCTACACCTTC. The whole variable domain, remainder taken from reference TRBV5-1 and TRBJ1-2, is KAGVTQTPRYLIKTRGQQVTLSCSPISGHRSVSWYQQTPGQGLQFLFEYFSETQRNKGNFPGRFSGRQFSNSRSEMNVSTLELGDSALYLCASSFDTPGYGYTFGSGTRLTVV.